The 12 T cell receptor beta chains listed next were all sequenced from one sample in a study of control samples from healthy donors and cancer patients. Data came from immunoSEQ multiplex PCR; TCRdb stores just in-frame clones and leaves some out. This sample has some 140,000 clones, with about 94% found just once. What was sequenced was blood. Receptor source: a man aged 35 to 55 in good health.

The gene calls are TRBV5-4 and TRBJ1-5; D may be TRBD1 (6 bases). From germline, CDR1 is SGHNT and CDR2 YYREEE (reference sequence). This CDR3 region has 15 residues. V gave up 4 bases and J gave up 6 bases, with 17 bases separating them. The CDR3 region is CASSQDGGGSQPQHF. The CDR3 DNA follows: TGTGCCAGCAGCCAGGACGGGGGCGGGAGTCAGCCCCAGCATTTT.

The rearrangement links TRBV27 to TRBJ2-7, with a tentative D call TRBD2 (5 bases). V was cut by 6 bases and J by 0 bases, with 12 bases left in between. The germline CDR1 and CDR2 sequences are MNHEY and SMNVEV (reference sequence). The length of the CDR3 is 14 residues. The CDR3 loop reads CASSHSGPSYEQYF. In DNA form, the CDR3 reads TGTGCCAGCAGCCACAGCGGACCCTCCTACGAGCAGTACTTC.

The V and J genes are TRBV19 and TRBJ1-5; D gene unclear. V was cut by 9 bases and J by 0 bases, with 15 bases left in between. Germline CDR1 is LNHDA and CDR2 is SQIVND (reference sequence). The CDR3 contains 15 residues. CDR3 sequence (DNA): TGTGCCAGCCGAGGCGCTTCTAATAGCAATCAGCCCCAGCATTTT. Its translation is CASRGASNSNQPQHF.

The chain combines TRBV4-3 with TRBJ2-3; 11 bases are a match to TRBD1. J gave up 6 bases and V 5 bases, and 7 bases lay outside the gene matches. Germline V gene data show CDR1 as LGHNA and CDR2 as YSLEER. The length of the CDR3 is 15 residues. This CDR3 is CASSFRTGGADTQYF. The CDR3 coding sequence is TGCGCCAGCAGCTTTAGGACAGGGGGCGCCGATACGCAGTATTTT.

This clone occurred once. V usage is TRBV5-6 and J usage is TRBJ2-7; no clear D. The CDR3 is 13 residues long. Germline V lookup: CDR1 SGHDT, CDR2 YYEEEE. Trimming pared 3 bases from V and 0 bases from J, leaving 7 bases between. CDR3 sequence reads: CASSSGVSYEQYF. DNA of the CDR3: TGTGCCAGCAGCTCAGGAGTCTCCTACGAGCAGTACTTC.

V is TRBV6-6 and J is TRBJ1-6, with D possibly being TRBD1 (5 bases). The CDR3 loop spans 14 amino acids. Trimming cost V 3 bases and J 5 bases, with 8 bases left between them. Germline lookup yields CDR1 MNHNY and CDR2 SVGAGI (reference sequence). The DNA for the CDR3 is TGTGCCAGCAGTTATGGGGGAAATAATTCACCCCTCCACTTT. Amino acid sequence: CASSYGGNNSPLHF.

The rearrangement uses TRBV6-6 and TRBJ1-5, with 7 bases identical to TRBD1. The germline V gene encodes CDR1 MNHNY and CDR2 SVGAGI (reference sequence). The CDR3 covers 13 residues. The V segment lost 8 bases and the J segment 3 bases; nucleotides outside the gene matches: 4. CDR3 sequence (DNA): TGTGCCAGCCAAGGGGGCCACAATCAGCCCCAGCATTTT. Its protein product is CASQGGHNQPQHF.

This clone was observed a single time. V gene TRBV11-3 combines with J gene TRBJ2-7; a weak D match, TRBD2 (6 bases). This CDR3 is built from 13 residues. Trimming cost V 1 base and J 7 bases, with 11 bases left between them. Germline V lookup: CDR1 SGHNT, CDR2 YENEEA. The CDR3 DNA follows: TGTGCCAGCAGCTTAGTTTGGGGAGGAGAGCAGTACTTC. Amino acids: CASSLVWGGEQYF.

J is TRBJ2-7 and V is TRBV10-2, with a weak D call TRBD1 (6 bases). The CDR3 spans 15 residues. The germline V and J ends were trimmed by 1 base and 2 bases, with 12 bases remaining between them. Germline V gives CDR1 WSHSY, CDR2 SAAADI. CDR3 loop: CASSEFRGEAYEQYF. The CDR3 DNA reads as TGCGCCAGCAGTGAGTTCAGGGGTGAAGCCTACGAGCAGTACTTC.

This chain connects TRBV6-1 to TRBJ1-1, with D tentatively TRBD1 (5 bases). The CDR3 has 14 amino acids. V was cut by 1 base and J by 10 bases, with 16 bases left in between. CDR1 and CDR2 from the germline V gene are MNHNS and SASEGT. DNA of the CDR3: TGTGCCAGCAGTGAAGGGGTGGCAGGGCGGAGAGCTTTCTTT. This codes for CASSEGVAGRRAFF.

The CDR3 loop is CASSPGQGEYGYTF. CDR3 in DNA: TGTGCCAGCAGTCCGGGACAGGGCGAGTATGGCTACACCTTC. The chain has TRBV27 and TRBJ1-2; TRBD1 matches 9 bases. CDR3 length: 14 amino acids. In germline, CDR1 is MNHEY, CDR2 SMNVEV (reference sequence). After removal of 5 bases from V and 5 bases from J, the junction contained 6 bases not matched to a gene.

The rearrangement uses TRBV6-2 or TRBV6-3 and TRBJ1-1, with D perhaps matching TRBD1 (5 bases). The germline V and J ends were trimmed by 6 bases and 4 bases, with 12 bases remaining between them. This CDR3 is built from 13 residues. Germline V gene lookup returns CDR1 MNHEY and CDR2 SVGEGT. This CDR3 reads CASSGGRGTEAFF. For the CDR3, the DNA is TGTGCCAGCAGCGGGGGACGGGGCACTGAAGCTTTCTTT.